The source of this TCR beta chain is a study of T cell clonality in common variable immunodeficiency. This clone was detected ten times or more. Its antigen is unidentified. The CDR3 goes on 3 residues after the read ends, and that part is filled in from the germline J gene. Both groups were predominantly of Caucasian heritage. Study-wide results and caveats: Compared with controls, CVID subjects had fewer shared TCRbeta clones. In common variable immunodeficiency, TCR beta chains reportedly carried fewer deletions and N-nucleotide insertions.

This CDR3 is built from 15 residues. The V end was cut by 1 base, the J end by 7 bases, with 14 bases between. Germline V gives CDR1 DFQATT, CDR2 SNEGSKA (reference sequence). Data came from immunoSEQ multiplex PCR; TCRdb stores just in-frame clones and leaves some out. The sample shows fewer than 65,000 clones, none of them appearing just once. The sample was peripheral blood mononuclear cells. V usage is TRBV20-1 and J usage is TRBJ1-6; the D is unclear. This receptor was identified in a person aged 18 to 75 in good health. CDR3: CSARAPVSGNSPLHF. The sequenced part of the CDR3 DNA is TGCAGTGCTAGAGCCCCGGTCTCGGGGAATTCACCC.